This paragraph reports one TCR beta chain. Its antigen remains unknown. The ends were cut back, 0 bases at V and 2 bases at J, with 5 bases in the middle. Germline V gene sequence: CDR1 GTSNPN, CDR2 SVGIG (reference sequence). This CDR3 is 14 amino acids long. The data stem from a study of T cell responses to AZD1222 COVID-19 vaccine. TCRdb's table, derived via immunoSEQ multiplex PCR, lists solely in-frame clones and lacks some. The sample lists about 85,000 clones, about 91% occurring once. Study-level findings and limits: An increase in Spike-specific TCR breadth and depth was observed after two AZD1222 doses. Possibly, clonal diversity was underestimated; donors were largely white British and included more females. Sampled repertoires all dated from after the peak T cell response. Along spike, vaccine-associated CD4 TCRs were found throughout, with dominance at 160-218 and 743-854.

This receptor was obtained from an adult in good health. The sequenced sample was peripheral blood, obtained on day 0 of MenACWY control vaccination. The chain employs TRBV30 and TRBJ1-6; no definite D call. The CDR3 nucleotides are TGTGCCTGGAGTGTAGGGACCTATAATTCACCCCTCCACTTT. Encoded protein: CAWSVGTYNSPLHF.